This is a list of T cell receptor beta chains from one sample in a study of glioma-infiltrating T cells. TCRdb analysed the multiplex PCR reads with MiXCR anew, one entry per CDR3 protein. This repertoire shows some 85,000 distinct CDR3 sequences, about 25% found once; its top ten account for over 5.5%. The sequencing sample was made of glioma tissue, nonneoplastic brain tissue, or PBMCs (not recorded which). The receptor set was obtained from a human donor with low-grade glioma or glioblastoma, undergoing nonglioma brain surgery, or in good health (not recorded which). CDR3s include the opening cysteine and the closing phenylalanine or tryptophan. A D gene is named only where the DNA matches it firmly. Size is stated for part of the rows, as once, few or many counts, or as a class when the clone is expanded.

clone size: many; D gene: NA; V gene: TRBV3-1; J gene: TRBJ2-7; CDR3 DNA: TGTGCCAGCAGCCAAGATCTCGGGTACTACGAGCAGTACTTC; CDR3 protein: CASSQDLGYYEQYF
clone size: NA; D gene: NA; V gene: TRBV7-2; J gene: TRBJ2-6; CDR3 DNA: TGTGCCAGCAGTTTGGCCCGACAGCTCACCAACGTCCTGACTTTC; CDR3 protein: CASSLARQLTNVLTF
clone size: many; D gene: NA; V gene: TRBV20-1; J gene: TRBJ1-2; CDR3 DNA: TGCAGTGCTAGAGATGGTGTCAAGGGTTATGGCTACACCTTC; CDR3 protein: CSARDGVKGYGYTF
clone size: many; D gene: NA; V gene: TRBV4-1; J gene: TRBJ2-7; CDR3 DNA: TGCGCCACCGCCGACGGAAACTCCTACGAGCAGTACTTC; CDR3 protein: CATADGNSYEQYF
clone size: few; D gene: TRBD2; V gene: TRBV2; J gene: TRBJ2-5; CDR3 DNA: TGTGCCAGCAGTGAGTCTCTAGCGGCCCAATTAGAGACCCAGTACTTC; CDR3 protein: CASSESLAAQLETQYF
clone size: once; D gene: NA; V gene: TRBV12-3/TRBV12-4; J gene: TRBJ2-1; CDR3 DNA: TGTGCCAGCAGTCCCCAGTCCTACAATGAGCAGTTCTTC; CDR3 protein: CASSPQSYNEQFF
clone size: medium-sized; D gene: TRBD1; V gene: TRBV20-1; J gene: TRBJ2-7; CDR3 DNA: TGCAGTGCTATTACGACAGGGGCCTACGAGCAGTACTTC; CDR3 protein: CSAITTGAYEQYF
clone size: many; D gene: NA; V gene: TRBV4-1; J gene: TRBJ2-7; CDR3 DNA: TGCGCCAGCAGCCACATGGGATTCCCCTCCTACGAGCAGTACTTC; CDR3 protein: CASSHMGFPSYEQYF
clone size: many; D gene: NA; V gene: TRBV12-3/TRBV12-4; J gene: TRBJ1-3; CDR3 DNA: TGTGCCAGCAGTTTAAACTTGCCTGGAAACACCATATATTTT; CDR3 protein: CASSLNLPGNTIYF
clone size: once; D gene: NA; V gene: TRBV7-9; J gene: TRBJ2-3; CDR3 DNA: TGTGCCAGCGGCTTCTACGCACAGTGGAGCACAGATACGCAGTATTTT; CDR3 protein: CASGFYAQWSTDTQYF
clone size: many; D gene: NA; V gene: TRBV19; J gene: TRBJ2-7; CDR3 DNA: TGTGCCAGTAGGCCGACAGCCTCCTACGAGCAGTACTTC; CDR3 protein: CASRPTASYEQYF
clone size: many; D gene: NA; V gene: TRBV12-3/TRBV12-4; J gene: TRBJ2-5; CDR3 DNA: TGTGCCAGCAGTTACCAAGAGACCCAGTACTTC; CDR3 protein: CASSYQETQYF
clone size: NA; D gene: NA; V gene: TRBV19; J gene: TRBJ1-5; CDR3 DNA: TGTGCCAGTAGTATACAAACCAATCAGCCCCAGCATTTT; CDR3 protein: CASSIQTNQPQHF
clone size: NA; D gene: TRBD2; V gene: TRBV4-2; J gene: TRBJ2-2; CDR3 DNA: TGTGCCAGCGGCCAACGACCTAGCGGGGGGGACACCGGGGAGCTGTTTTTT; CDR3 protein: CASGQRPSGGDTGELFF
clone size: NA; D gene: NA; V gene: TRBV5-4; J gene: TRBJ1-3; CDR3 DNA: TGTGCCAGCAGCTTGGCGCCTACATATTCTGGAAACACCATATATTTT; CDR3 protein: CASSLAPTYSGNTIYF
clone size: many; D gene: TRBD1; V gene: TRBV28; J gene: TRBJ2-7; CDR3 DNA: TGTGCCAGCAGCCTTCTGACAGGGAGCTCCTACGAGCAGTACTTC; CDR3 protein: CASSLLTGSSYEQYF
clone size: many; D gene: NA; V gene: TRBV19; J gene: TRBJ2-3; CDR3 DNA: TGTGCCAGTAGTATGTCCGGACCTACGCAGTATTTT; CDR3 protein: CASSMSGPTQYF
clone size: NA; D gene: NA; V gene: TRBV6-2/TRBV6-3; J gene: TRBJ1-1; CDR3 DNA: TGTGCCAGCAGAACTAGCGGGGGCTCCTACAATGAAGCTTTCTTT; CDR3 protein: CASRTSGGSYNEAFF
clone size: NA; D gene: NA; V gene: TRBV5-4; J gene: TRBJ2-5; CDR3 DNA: TGTGCCAGCAGCTTGGGGCGGCAGATTCAAGAGACCCAGTACTTC; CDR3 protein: CASSLGRQIQETQYF
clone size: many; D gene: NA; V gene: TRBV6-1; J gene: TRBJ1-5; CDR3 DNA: TGTGCCAGCACCCCTTTTGGGGGAGGGCAGCCCCAGCATTTT; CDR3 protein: CASTPFGGGQPQHF
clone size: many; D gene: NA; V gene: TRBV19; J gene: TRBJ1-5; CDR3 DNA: TGTGCCAGTAGTCTAACCTCAGGCAATCAGCCCCAGCATTTT; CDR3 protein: CASSLTSGNQPQHF
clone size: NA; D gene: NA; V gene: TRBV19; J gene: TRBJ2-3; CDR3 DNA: TGTGCCAGTAGCCTCAACACAGATACGCAGTATTTT; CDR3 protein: CASSLNTDTQYF
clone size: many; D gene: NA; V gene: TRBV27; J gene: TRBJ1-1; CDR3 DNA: TGTGCCAGCAGTCGGTCAGATGGGGGCACTGAAGCTTTCTTT; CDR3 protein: CASSRSDGGTEAFF
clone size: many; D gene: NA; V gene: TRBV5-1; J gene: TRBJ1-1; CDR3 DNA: TGCGCCAGCAGCTTGGTAGTAGGGGGAAACACTGAAGCTTTCTTT; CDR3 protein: CASSLVVGGNTEAFF
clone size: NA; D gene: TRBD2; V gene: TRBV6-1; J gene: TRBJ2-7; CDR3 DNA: TGTGCCAGCAAGGGTCCCGGGACTAGTGGCGACGAGCAGTACTTC; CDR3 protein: CASKGPGTSGDEQYF
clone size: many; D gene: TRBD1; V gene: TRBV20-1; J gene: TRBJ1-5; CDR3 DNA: TGCAGTGCTAGTGCCGGGACAGGGGCTCAGCCCCAGCATTTT; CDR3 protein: CSASAGTGAQPQHF
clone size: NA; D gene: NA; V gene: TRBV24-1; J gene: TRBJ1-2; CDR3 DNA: NA; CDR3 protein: CAIYQPQHFGEGYGYTF
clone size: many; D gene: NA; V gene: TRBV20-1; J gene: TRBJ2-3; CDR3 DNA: TGCAGTGCTAGAGGCGGGGATACGCAGTATTTT; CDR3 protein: CSARGGDTQYF
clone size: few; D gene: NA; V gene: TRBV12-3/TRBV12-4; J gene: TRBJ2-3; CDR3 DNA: TGTGCCAGCAGTTGGGGGCGCCGCACAGATACGCAGTATTTT; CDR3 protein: CASSWGRRTDTQYF
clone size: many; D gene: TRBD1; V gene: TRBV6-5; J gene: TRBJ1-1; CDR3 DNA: TGTGCCAGCAGTTACTCTACAGGGGTCGAAGCTTTCTTT; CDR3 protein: CASSYSTGVEAFF
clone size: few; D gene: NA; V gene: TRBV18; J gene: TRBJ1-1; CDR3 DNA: TGTGCCAGCTCACCGCGACAGGTTTCGGTCACTGAAGCTTTCTTT; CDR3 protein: CASSPRQVSVTEAFF
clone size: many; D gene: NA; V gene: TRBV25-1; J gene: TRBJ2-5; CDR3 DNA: TGTGCCAGCAAACCCTTCAGGGGGGAAGAGACCCAGTACTTC; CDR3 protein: CASKPFRGEETQYF
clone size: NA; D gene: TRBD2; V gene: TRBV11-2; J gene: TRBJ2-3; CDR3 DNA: TGTGCCAGCAGCCCTCGCCTAGCGGGATACACAGATACGCAGTATTTT; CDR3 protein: CASSPRLAGYTDTQYF
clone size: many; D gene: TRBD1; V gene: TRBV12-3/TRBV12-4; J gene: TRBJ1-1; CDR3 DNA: TGTGCCAGCCGCCCCAGGGACAGATACACTGAAGCTTTCTTT; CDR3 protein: CASRPRDRYTEAFF
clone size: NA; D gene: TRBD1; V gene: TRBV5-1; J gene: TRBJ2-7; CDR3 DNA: TGCGCCAGCAGCACGGACAGGGTGAGCTACGAGCAGTACTTC; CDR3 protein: CASSTDRVSYEQYF
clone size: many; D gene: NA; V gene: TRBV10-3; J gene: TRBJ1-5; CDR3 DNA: TGTGCCATCAGTGAACAGTTCAATCAGCCCCAGCATTTT; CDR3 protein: CAISEQFNQPQHF
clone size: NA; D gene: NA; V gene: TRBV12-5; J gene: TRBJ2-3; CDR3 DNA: TGTGCTGCCGGGACTTTAGATACGCAGTATTTT; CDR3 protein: CAAGTLDTQYF
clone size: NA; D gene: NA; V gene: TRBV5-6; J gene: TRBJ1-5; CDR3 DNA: TGTGTCAGCAGCTTGAGCCAGAATCAGCCCCAGCATTTT; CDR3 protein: CVSSLSQNQPQHF
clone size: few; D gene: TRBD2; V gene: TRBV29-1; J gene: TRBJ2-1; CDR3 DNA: TGCAGCGGGCCGTCTAGCGGGAATTTGAATGAGCAGTTCTTC; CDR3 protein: CSGPSSGNLNEQFF
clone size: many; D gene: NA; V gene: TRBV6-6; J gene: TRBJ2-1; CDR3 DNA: TGTGCCAGCAGTTACTCGGTCAAAGAGCAGTTCTTC; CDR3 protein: CASSYSVKEQFF
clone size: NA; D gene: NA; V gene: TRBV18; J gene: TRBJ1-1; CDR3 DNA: TGTGCCAGCTCACCACCGAGTCAACGGACTGAAGCTTTCTTT; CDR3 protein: CASSPPSQRTEAFF
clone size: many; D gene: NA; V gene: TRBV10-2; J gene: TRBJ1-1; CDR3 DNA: TGCGCCAGCAGTGAGTCGGAAAAAGCTTTCTTT; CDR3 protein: CASSESEKAFF
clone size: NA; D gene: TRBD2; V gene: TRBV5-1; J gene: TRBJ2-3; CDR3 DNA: TGCGCCAGCAGCCCCCGGACTAGCGGCACAGATACGCAGTATTTT; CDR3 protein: CASSPRTSGTDTQYF
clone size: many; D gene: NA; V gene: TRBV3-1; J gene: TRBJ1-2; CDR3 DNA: TGTGCCAGCAGCCAAGGAGGGACCCGAGACTATGGCTACACCTTC; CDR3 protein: CASSQGGTRDYGYTF
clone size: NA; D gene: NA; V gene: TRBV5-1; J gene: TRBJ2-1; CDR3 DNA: TGCGCCAGCAGTTCCGCCGGTTCCTACAATGAGCAGTTCTTC; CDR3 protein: CASSSAGSYNEQFF
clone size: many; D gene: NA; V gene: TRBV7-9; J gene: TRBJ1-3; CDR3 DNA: TGTGCCAGCAGCCGTTCCTCTGGAAACACCATATATTTT; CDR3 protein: CASSRSSGNTIYF
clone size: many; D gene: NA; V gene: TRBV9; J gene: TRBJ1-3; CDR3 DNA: TGTGCCAGCACAACAGCTTTGAGTCGCGGAAGCACCATATATTTT; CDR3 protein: CASTTALSRGSTIYF
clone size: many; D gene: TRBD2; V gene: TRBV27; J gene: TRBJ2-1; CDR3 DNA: TGTGCCAGCAGTTCAACATCAAACCTAGCGGGAGTCTACAATGAGCAGTTCTTC; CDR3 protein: CASSSTSNLAGVYNEQFF